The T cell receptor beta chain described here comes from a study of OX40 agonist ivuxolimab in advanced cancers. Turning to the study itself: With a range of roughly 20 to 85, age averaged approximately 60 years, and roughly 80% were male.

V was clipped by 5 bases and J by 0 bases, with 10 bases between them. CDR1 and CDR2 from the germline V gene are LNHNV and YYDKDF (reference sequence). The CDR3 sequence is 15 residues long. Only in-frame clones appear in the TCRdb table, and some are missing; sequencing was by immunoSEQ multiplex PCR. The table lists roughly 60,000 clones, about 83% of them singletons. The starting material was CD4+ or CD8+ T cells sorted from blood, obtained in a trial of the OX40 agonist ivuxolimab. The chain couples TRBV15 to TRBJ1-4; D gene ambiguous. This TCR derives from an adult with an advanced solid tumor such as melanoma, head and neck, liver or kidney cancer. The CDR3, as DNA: TGTGCCACCAGCCCCCGGGCCACAACTAATGAAAAACTGTTTTTT. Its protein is CATSPRATTNEKLFF.